This TCR beta chain came from a study of blood T cells in healthy people across ages. Study in general: Template switching retrieved approximately one barcoded beta molecule for each two T cells.

The second PCR ran about 6 to 12 cycles with a sample-barcoded 5' primer and J-beta primers. Paired-end reads containing CDR3 totaled no fewer than 2.5 million for each sample. TCRdb independently ran MiXCR on the 5' RACE reads; one entry per CDR3 protein. The sample consists of around 2 million distinct CDR3 sequences, roughly two fifths of them appearing once. This clonotype was obtained from a human donor in good health. Sequenced material: blood.

The CDR3 region has the DNA TGTGCCAGCAGCCCTATTCTGATAAGCAATCAGCCCCAGCATTTT. Its protein is CASSPILISNQPQHF. This chain connects TRBV7-3 to TRBJ1-5; the D is unclear. The CDR3 contains 15 residues. V was shortened by 5 bases and J by 1 base, with 12 bases between the two germline ends. Germline CDR1 reads SGHTA; CDR2 reads FQGTGA.